The clone carrying this T cell receptor (beta chain) was seen just once. Its matching antigen is unknown. This record comes from a study of CD4 T cell repertoires in COVID-19. As for the study in general: After approximately 10 days of IL-2 expansion, CFSE-low cells were relabeled and restimulated with other coronavirus spikes. The study's findings and limits: In SARS-CoV and/or HKU1 spike cultures, between roughly 6 and 27% of SARS-CoV-2 clonotypes reappeared. Two or all three memory subsets shared several highly expanded SARS-CoV-2-reactive clonotypes.

The memory T cells were sequenced right after ex vivo isolation, without culture. Sequenced by immunoSEQ multiplex PCR; TCRdb stores in-frame clones only, minus some. In the table there are over 75,000 clones, approximately 83% of which are singletons. CDR1 and CDR2 (germline): LNHDA, SQIVND (reference sequence). V shed 5 bases and J shed 2 bases, with 10 bases lying between them. This CDR3 contains 13 residues. This chain joins TRBV19 and TRBJ2-7; D is perhaps TRBD2 (6 bases). Sequences were derived from CD4+ T cells from peripheral blood, sampled after recovery from COVID-19. The sequence derives from a human donor who had COVID-19. The CDR3 DNA reads as TGTGCCAGTAGTCGGGAGTTCACCTACGAGCAGTACTTC. Its protein product is CASSREFTYEQYF.